This TCR beta chain was profiled in a study of OX40 agonist ivuxolimab in advanced cancers. About the study: Dose-escalation patients' cancers were hepatocellular carcinoma, melanoma, renal cell or head and neck cancer. Findings and limits, study-wide: At 0.1 to 3.0 mg/kg and by week 6, CD4+ and CD8+ T cells in the blood had expanded clonally.

The protocol was immunoSEQ multiplex PCR, while the TCRdb copy is restricted to in-frame clones and leaves out a portion. The top ten clones hold 3.7% of a sample with 67,000 or so clones, around four fifths of them seen once. Note on this clone: Its antigen is still unknown.

The CDR3 length is 15 residues. In germline, CDR1 is MNHNS, CDR2 SASEGT. V shed 2 bases and J shed 0 bases, with 11 bases lying between them. The J gene is TRBJ2-7, the V gene TRBV6-1, with D tentatively TRBD1 or TRBD2 (5 bases each). This sample comprised CD4+ or CD8+ T cells sorted from blood, obtained in a trial of the OX40 agonist ivuxolimab. The source is an adult with an advanced solid tumor such as melanoma, head and neck, liver or kidney cancer. DNA for the CDR3: TGTGCCAGCAGTGAATGGTGGGACCGCTCCTACGAGCAGTACTTC. Translated: CASSEWWDRSYEQYF.